These 21 T cell receptor beta chains came from one sample sequenced in a study of tumor and adjacent non-tumor tissue in lung cancer. A modified ARM-PCR protocol with three rounds of nested PCR amplified TCRbeta. TCRdb passed the multiplex PCR reads through MiXCR, listing each CDR3 protein once. The table records 60,000 or so distinct CDR3 sequences, about 61% of them present only once. This sample's RNA came from whole unsorted tissue. The normal lung tissue was taken more than 3 cm from the tumor edge. Material: distant non-tumor lung tissue. The receptors come from a man in his 70s with non-small cell lung cancer.

This clonotype came up a few times. This CDR3 fails to terminate in the conserved phenylalanine or tryptophan, so it likely reflects a read error. The V call is TRBV11-1, the J call TRBJ2-1, with no clear D. V lost 4 bases and J lost 3, with 10 bases in between. Germline CDR1 is SGHAT and CDR2 is FQDESV (reference sequence). The CDR3 loop spans 14 amino acids. The CDR3 DNA sequence: TGTGCCAGCAGCTCAGTACGCAGCTACAATGAGCAGTTCCTC. Translated: CASSSVRSYNEQFL.

As for this clonotype: The junction departs from germline at one end; a sequencing error may be responsible. The genes are TRBV5-6 and TRBJ1-1; maybe TRBD1 (6 bases). CDR1 is SGHDT and CDR2 is YYEEEE in the germline V gene. The CDR3 is 15 residues long. This CDR3 reads CASSSIGTTNTEAFF. DNA of the CDR3: TGTGCCAGCAGCTCGATCGGGACAACTAACACAGAAGCTTTCTTT.

Regarding this clonotype: The missing conserved phenylalanine or tryptophan at the end of this CDR3 makes a read error likely. This chain connects TRBV13 to TRBJ2-1, with D possibly TRBD2 on 5 matching bases. The germline V gene has CDR1 PRHDT and CDR2 FYEKMQ (reference sequence). Trimming pared 4 bases from V and 3 bases from J, leaving 13 bases between. This CDR3 spans 15 amino acids. In DNA, the CDR3 is TGTGCCAGCAGCTATCGAGGGTGTAACTACAATGAGCAGTTCTTG. Its translation: CASSYRGCNYNEQFL.

The chain recombines TRBV11-2 with TRBJ2-7, with D maybe TRBD2 (5 bases). The CDR3 contains 17 residues. Trimming stripped 9 bases from V and 2 bases from J, with 26 bases between. In germline, CDR1 is SGHAT, CDR2 FQNNGV. CDR3 bases: TGTGCCAGGAGCCTAGACTACAGCGTTACGGTAGCCTACGAGCAGTACTTC. Protein product: CARSLDYSVTVAYEQYF.

A word on this clonotype: A much more abundant neighbour one base away suggests this may be a read error. The chain carries TRBV28 and TRBJ2-2; a weak D match, TRBD1 (6 bases). The CDR3 totals 15 residues. From germline, CDR1 is MDHEN and CDR2 SYDVKM. Trimming took off 7 bases at V and 3 bases at J, with 15 bases between the two ends. The CDR3 loop reads CASTSRGLYTGELFF. For the CDR3, the DNA is TGTGCCAGCACCTCAAGGGGGTTGTACACCGGGGAGCTGTTTTTT.

The rearrangement links TRBV24-1 to TRBJ2-1; TRBD1 matches 7 bases. The CDR3 consists of 16 residues. Germline assignment: CDR1 KGHDR and CDR2 SFDVKD. Unmatched junction bases numbered 9, after V lost 5 bases and J lost 3 bases. The CDR3 DNA follows: TGTGCCACCAGTGGGTCGGCACAGGGGCACTACAATGAGCAGTTCTTC. Amino acid sequence: CATSGSAQGHYNEQFF.

This clonotype was picked up one time. The conserved closing phenylalanine or tryptophan is absent in this CDR3, likely reflecting a read error. V and J are TRBV11-2 and TRBJ1-4; D uncertain. Between the trimmed V and J ends, which lost 5 bases and 8 bases, there was a span of 6 bases. In germline, CDR1 is SGHAT, CDR2 FQNNGV. This CDR3 is 11 amino acids long. The CDR3 protein is CASSREEKLFL. DNA for the CDR3: TGTGCCAGCAGCCGGGAGGAAAAACTGTTTCTT.

This chain connects TRBV5-1 to TRBJ2-2; possible D gene TRBD2, 5 bases. The CDR3 spans 15 residues. V lost 6 bases and J lost 1, with 13 bases in between. The germline CDR1 and CDR2 sequences are SGHRS and YFSETQ. The CDR3 protein is CASNPERENTGELFF. The CDR3 nucleotides read TGCGCCAGCAACCCAGAGAGGGAGAACACCGGGGAGCTGTTTTTT.

To note about this clonotype: The junction departs from germline at one end; a sequencing error may be responsible. V gene TRBV11-2 combines with J gene TRBJ2-7; D not resolved. This CDR3 contains 11 residues. Looked up from germline, CDR1 is SGHAT and CDR2 is FQNNGV. The CDR3 is CGSNSREEQYF. In DNA, the CDR3 is TGTGGCAGCAACTCCCGAGAGGAACAGTACTTC.

This clonotype appeared many times. This sequence joins TRBV6-1 and TRBJ2-7; 9 positions match TRBD1. From germline, CDR1 is MNHNS and CDR2 SASEGT. This CDR3 region has 15 residues. With V trimmed by 4 bases and J by 4 bases, 8 bases remained unmatched. CDR3 coding DNA: TGTGCCAGCAGTGCATCCGGGACAGGGACTTACGAGCAGTACTTC. This codes for CASSASGTGTYEQYF.

About this clonotype: The junction departs from germline at one end; a sequencing error may be responsible. This chain uses TRBV6-5 with TRBJ2-7; D may be TRBD1 or TRBD2 (5 bases each). CDR3 length: 15 amino acids. Germline values: CDR1 MNHEY, CDR2 SVGAGI. The CDR3 coding sequence is TGCGCCAGCAGTTACTTCTCCGACAGCGGAAGTAAGCAGTACTTC. Translated: CASSYFSDSGSKQYF.

This clonotype came up a few times. CDR3 nucleotides: TGTGCCAGTAGTATGGGGAACCTTATCTCTGGGGCCAACGTCCTGACTTTC. Amino acid sequence: CASSMGNLISGANVLTF. V gene TRBV19 combines with J gene TRBJ2-6; no clear D gene. Trimming left V 3 bases short and J 0 bases short, with 12 bases between. Germline lookup yields CDR1 LNHDA and CDR2 SQIVND (reference sequence). The CDR3 is 17 amino acids.

Comment on this clonotype: Just one base apart from a much larger clone, this may be a read error. V gene TRBV4-1 combines with J gene TRBJ1-2, with 8 bases matching TRBD1. From germline, CDR1 is MGHRA and CDR2 YSYEKL. This CDR3 is 15 amino acids long. The CDR3 is CAGSRGQGSSYGYTF. Here the CDR3 DNA reads TGCGCCGGCAGCCGCGGACAGGGTTCATCCTATGGCTACACCTTC.

A word on this clonotype: A clone one base away is much larger, so this may be a read error. The chain recombines TRBV4-1 with TRBJ2-1; 7 nucleotides align to TRBD2. The CDR3 runs 18 residues. V shed 0 bases and J 8 bases; nucleotides not matched to a gene: 16. Germline CDR1 MGHRA, CDR2 YSYEKL. CDR3 amino acids: CASSQDPLPQLASDEQFF. DNA of the CDR3: TGCGCCAGCAGCCAAGATCCCCTCCCACAACTAGCGTCCGATGAGCAGTTCTTC.

To note about this clonotype: An end of the junction does not agree with germline; a read error may underlie this. The V gene is TRBV6-1, the J gene TRBJ2-6; D might be TRBD1 (6 bases). The CDR3 is 16 residues long. Germline V gene lookup returns CDR1 MNHNS and CDR2 SASEGT. The DNA for the CDR3 is TGTGCCAGCAGTACCGAGGACAGCACTGGGGCCGACGTCCTGGCTTTC. It encodes CASSTEDSTGADVLAF.

This clonotype was seen a few times. The chain links TRBV5-6 to TRBJ2-5, with 9 bases matching TRBD1. Germline CDR1 is SGHDT and CDR2 is YYEEEE. J was trimmed by 0 bases and V by 3 bases; bases with no gene match: 6. The CDR3 extends over 16 amino acids. CDR3 protein: CASSWTGEGYQETQYF. For the CDR3, the DNA is TGTGCCAGCAGCTGGACAGGGGAGGGGTACCAAGAGACCCAGTACTTC.

This clonotype was seen a handful of times. The V call is TRBV28, the J call TRBJ1-6; 7 positions agree with TRBD1. Trimming at V came to 6 bases and at J to 6 bases, leaving 17 bases not matched to a gene. Germline V gene sequence: CDR1 MDHEN, CDR2 SYDVKM. CDR3 length: 18 amino acids. The CDR3 loop is CASSLPPLTGSSNSPLHF. CDR3 sequence (DNA): TGTGCCAGCAGCCTTCCCCCTTTGACAGGGAGTTCTAATTCACCCCTCCACTTT.

This clonotype appeared a single time. The chain employs TRBV6-1 and TRBJ2-1, with 15 positions matching TRBD2. This CDR3 region has 16 residues. Per the germline V gene, CDR1 is MNHNS and CDR2 is SASEGT. V shed 10 bases, J shed 7 bases, and the junction held 11 bases outside the gene matches. Here the CDR3 DNA reads TGTGCCAACAGCTACTCCGGGACTAGCGGGAGGAATGAGCAGTTCTTC. This codes for CANSYSGTSGRNEQFF.

This clonotype was detected only a few times. Compared with germline, one end of the junction differs, possibly owing to a read error. This sequence joins TRBV30 and TRBJ1-1; D gene ambiguous. Germline CDR1 reads GTSNPN; CDR2 reads SVGIG (reference sequence). The CDR3 is 14 amino acids. The CDR3 sequence: CVWSRRLGGTEAFF. The CDR3 nucleotides are TGTGTCTGGAGCCGACGACTGGGAGGGACTGAAGCTTTCTTT.

As regards this clonotype: Sequence at one end of the junction differs from germline and may be a read error. The rearrangement joins TRBV29-1 to TRBJ1-4; D is possibly TRBD1 (6 bases). This CDR3 is built from 13 residues. The germline V gene has CDR1 SQVTM and CDR2 ANQGSEA. The CDR3 nucleotides read TGCAGTATTGGTCAGGGGAATAATGAAAATCTGTTTTTT. Translated, it gives CSIGQGNNENLFF.

A remark on this clonotype: One end of the junction does not line up with germline, which may come from a read error. The gene calls are TRBV11-1 and TRBJ2-2; D is perhaps TRBD1 or TRBD2 (6 bases each). The germline V gene encodes CDR1 SGHAT and CDR2 FQDESV (reference sequence). The CDR3 has 15 residues. CDR3 amino acids: CASSPGDAGGGDLFF. The CDR3 DNA reads as TGTGCCAGCAGCCCGGGGGATGCCGGGGGCGGGGATCTGTTTTTC.